A selection of T cell receptor beta chains follows, all from one sample in a study of identical twins. TCRdb processed the 5' RACE reads anew with MiXCR; each CDR3 protein has one entry. The data hold 130,000 to 150,000 distinct CDR3 sequences, with around 3.6% observed a single time. Source material: memory T cells sorted from blood. These receptors were taken from a young man in good health. The CDR3 runs from the conserved cysteine through the conserved F or W. Fields, in order: J gene, V gene, CDR3 protein.

J gene: TRBJ2-2
V gene: TRBV28
CDR3 protein: CASSLLSLRENTGELFF

J gene: TRBJ1-2
V gene: TRBV7-2
CDR3 protein: CASSLDKNNYGYTF

J gene: TRBJ2-7
V gene: TRBV11-2
CDR3 protein: CASSFSSSGMGHYEQYF

J gene: TRBJ2-3
V gene: TRBV15
CDR3 protein: CATSRSRIDTQYF

J gene: TRBJ1-5
V gene: TRBV7-9
CDR3 protein: CASSLDWGPQHF

J gene: TRBJ2-5
V gene: TRBV4-1
CDR3 protein: CASSQVGLFGETQYF

J gene: TRBJ2-5
V gene: TRBV4-2
CDR3 protein: CASSPGTAKETQYF

J gene: TRBJ2-2
V gene: TRBV11-2
CDR3 protein: CASSFRGPTGELFF

J gene: TRBJ2-1
V gene: TRBV5-1
CDR3 protein: CASRHTSGSYNEQFF

J gene: TRBJ1-1
V gene: TRBV3-1
CDR3 protein: CASRYRNMNTEAFF

J gene: TRBJ1-6
V gene: TRBV10-3
CDR3 protein: CAIRETLNSPLHF

J gene: TRBJ1-2
V gene: TRBV5-1
CDR3 protein: CASSLDRTNYGYTF

J gene: TRBJ2-5
V gene: TRBV7-9
CDR3 protein: CASNKAGRLETQYF

J gene: TRBJ2-2
V gene: TRBV5-4
CDR3 protein: CASSLGGWSATGELFF

J gene: TRBJ2-2
V gene: TRBV9
CDR3 protein: CASSAILAPGELFF

J gene: TRBJ2-1
V gene: TRBV7-9
CDR3 protein: CAAGRGVLYNEQFF

J gene: TRBJ2-3
V gene: TRBV20-1
CDR3 protein: CSANRRDPDTQYF

J gene: TRBJ2-5
V gene: TRBV4-1
CDR3 protein: CASSQGRVDYQETQYF

J gene: TRBJ2-1
V gene: TRBV7-6
CDR3 protein: CASSLATLTSGNEQFF

J gene: TRBJ1-1
V gene: TRBV18
CDR3 protein: CASSPRPEVGRGAFF

J gene: TRBJ2-7
V gene: TRBV5-1
CDR3 protein: CASSLGDSTFYYEQYF

J gene: TRBJ1-2
V gene: TRBV12-3/TRBV12-4
CDR3 protein: CATRPPGQGYTF

J gene: TRBJ2-1
V gene: TRBV7-9
CDR3 protein: CASIGGLRSYNEQFF

J gene: TRBJ1-2
V gene: TRBV20-1
CDR3 protein: CSARDKVFRAGDYGYTF

J gene: TRBJ1-2
V gene: TRBV7-3
CDR3 protein: CASSPGTGLHGYTF

J gene: TRBJ2-1
V gene: TRBV6-4
CDR3 protein: CASSDTSGSYNEQFF

J gene: TRBJ2-7
V gene: TRBV7-3
CDR3 protein: CASKPGRGSYEQYF